This TCR beta chain was retrieved from a study of blood T cell repertoires in COVID-19. Study at large: There were acute and convalescent COVID-19 samples, and they came from the United States, Italy and Spain. Nucleic acid was either cDNA or gDNA, and it came from T cells, B-cell-depleted T cells, or PBMCs.

This CDR3 has 14 amino acids. Germline assignment: CDR1 LGHDT and CDR2 YNNKEL (reference sequence). The V gene lost 4 bases and the J gene lost 4 bases, with 13 bases spanning the gap. As processed by the authors: How many nucleated cells were present was estimated from reference gene primer amplification. Libraries were prepared by immunoSEQ multiplex PCR; TCRdb keeps only in-frame clonotypes and omits some of them. The V and J calls and clone size are taken from that table; D and trimming were inferred from the DNA. The sample contains 120,000 or so clones, 65% to 90% of which appear only once. Sample: peripheral blood. This sequence originates from an elderly woman with acute or convalescent COVID-19. This chain joins TRBV3-1 (or the pseudogene TRBV3-2) and TRBJ1-2; D is undetermined. CDR3 nucleotide sequence: TGTGCCAGCAGCCCCCGGGAGTCCCTCTATGGCTACACCTTC. Translating gives CASSPRESLYGYTF.